The 27 T cell receptor beta chains in this list originate from one sample, sequenced in a study of blood T cell repertoires in COVID-19. Sequencing used immunoSEQ multiplex PCR; TCRdb keeps in-frame clones, though not all of them. The sample comprises about 39,000 clones, 65% to 85% of which are singletons, and 9% to 10% rests with the top ten. Specimen: peripheral blood. Receptor source: a man aged 60 to 69 in a cohort sampled during active COVID-19.

The CDR3 protein is CASSPPDGYTF. DNA of the CDR3: TGTGCCAGCAGCCCCCCAGATGGCTACACCTTC. The chain employs TRBV7-2 and TRBJ1-2; D remains unclear. The CDR3 is 11 residues long. The V end lost 5 bases, the J end lost 6 bases, and 7 bases lay between the germline ends. Germline V gives CDR1 SGHTA, CDR2 FQGNSA.

There are a few counts of this clone. The CDR3, as DNA: TGTGCCAGCAGTGAGACGACTAGCGGGAGTCTCAACGAGCAGTACTTC. Amino acid sequence: CASSETTSGSLNEQYF. The J gene is TRBJ2-7, the V gene TRBV2; TRBD2 matches 12 bases. The J segment lost 5 bases and the V segment lost 3 bases, leaving 8 bases of the junction unmatched. Germline V gives CDR1 SNHLY, CDR2 FYNNEI. The CDR3 covers 16 residues.

This clone showed up just a few times. This sequence joins TRBV27 and TRBJ2-7; 15 bases map to TRBD2. Trimming took 4 bases from V and 3 from J; bases not matched to a gene: 10. Per the germline V gene, CDR1 is MNHEY and CDR2 is SMNVEV (reference sequence). This CDR3 has 18 residues. CDR3 in amino acids: CASSSAGTSGRKGYEQYF. The CDR3 DNA reads TGTGCCAGCAGTTCAGCCGGGACTAGCGGGAGGAAGGGCTACGAGCAGTACTTC.

This chain links TRBV2 with TRBJ1-5; the D is unclear. Germline V gene data show CDR1 as SNHLY and CDR2 as FYNNEI. The CDR3 extends over 12 amino acids. Between the trimmed V and J ends, which lost 4 bases and 5 bases, there was a span of 6 bases. DNA for the CDR3: TGTGCCAGCAGTGCCGGTTATCAGCCCCAGCATTTT. It yields the protein CASSAGYQPQHF. The whole variable domain, filled in from reference TRBV2 and TRBJ1-5, reads EPEVTQTPSHQVTQMGQEVILRCVPISNHLYFYWYRQILGQKVEFLVSFYNNEISEKSEIFDDQFSVERPDGSNFTLKIRSTKLEDSAMYFCASSAGYQPQHFGDGTRLSIL.

This clone was found a few times. The chain carries TRBV5-4 and TRBJ2-7; 7 bases map to TRBD1. Looked up from germline, CDR1 is SGHNT and CDR2 is YYREEE (reference sequence). The CDR3 runs 16 residues. V trimming: 4 bases; J trimming: 3 bases; junction bases outside the gene matches: 13. CDR3 sequence: CASSILQGPGDYEQYF. The CDR3 coding sequence is TGTGCCAGCAGCATTTTACAGGGGCCCGGGGACTACGAGCAGTACTTC.

The chain recombines TRBV7-8 with TRBJ2-2, with D tentatively TRBD2 (7 bases). Between the trimmed V and J ends, which lost 9 bases and 4 bases, there was a span of 12 bases. From germline, CDR1 is SGHVS and CDR2 FQNEAQ. The CDR3 is 13 amino acids. The CDR3 here is CASRGGSTGELFF. CDR3 coding DNA: TGTGCCAGTAGGGGGGGAAGCACCGGGGAGCTGTTTTTT.

The genes are TRBV6-5 and TRBJ2-2; 9 bases fit TRBD1. The CDR3 contains 16 residues. Germline values: CDR1 MNHEY, CDR2 SVGAGI. V lost 0 bases and J lost 8; bases outside the gene matches: 7. The CDR3 protein is CASSYSPGQGIGELFF. CDR3 coding DNA: TGTGCCAGCAGTTACTCCCCAGGACAGGGGATAGGGGAGCTGTTTTTT.

The table lists this clone with a few counts. The chain couples TRBV10-1 to TRBJ2-1, with 8 bases aligning to TRBD2. This CDR3 is built from 15 residues. V was clipped by 3 bases and J by 4 bases; unmatched bases: 5. Germline V gene data show CDR1 as WNHNN and CDR2 as SYGVQD (reference sequence). The CDR3 loop is CASSEERELYNEQFF. The CDR3 DNA reads as TGCGCCAGCAGTGAAGAGCGGGAGTTGTACAATGAGCAGTTCTTC.

This clone was recorded only once. This chain uses TRBV24-1 with TRBJ2-2; a possible D gene is TRBD2 (6 bases). The germline V and J ends were trimmed by 1 base and 3 bases, with 14 bases remaining between them. Germline V lookup: CDR1 KGHDR, CDR2 SFDVKD. CDR3 length: 17 amino acids. CDR3 sequence reads: CATSDFLSGADTGELFF. CDR3 DNA sequence: TGTGCCACCAGTGATTTCCTTAGCGGAGCCGACACCGGGGAGCTGTTTTTT.

The rearrangement links TRBV11-2 to TRBJ2-5, with TRBD2 identical over 9 bases. V gave up 1 base and J gave up 5 bases; unmatched junction bases: 5. The CDR3 spans 15 residues. The germline V gene encodes CDR1 SGHAT and CDR2 FQNNGV. The CDR3 region has the DNA TGTGCCAGCAGCTTAGGCGGGGGGGCCCGTGAGACCCAGTACTTC. The encoded protein is CASSLGGGARETQYF.

This chain uses TRBV27 with TRBJ2-2; D might be TRBD1 (6 bases). The V gene lost 5 bases and the J gene lost 0 bases, with 13 bases spanning the gap. The CDR3 is 16 amino acids. Looked up from germline, CDR1 is MNHEY and CDR2 is SMNVEV (reference sequence). The CDR3 DNA reads TGTGCCAGCAGTCCCGCCGGGACAACGAACACCGGGGAGCTGTTTTTT. This codes for CASSPAGTTNTGELFF.

The chain uses TRBV24-1 and TRBJ2-7; 7 bases map to TRBD1. The CDR3 runs to 12 residues. The V and J ends lost 9 bases and 2 bases, in that order; junction bases with no gene match: 3. Germline V gene sequence: CDR1 KGHDR, CDR2 SFDVKD. The CDR3 spells CATWDRPYEQYF. CDR3 in DNA: TGTGCCACCTGGGACAGACCCTACGAGCAGTACTTC.

This chain uses TRBV18 with TRBJ2-7, with 9 bases matching TRBD1. With V trimmed by 4 bases and J by 6 bases, 10 bases remained unmatched. The germline V gene encodes CDR1 KGHSH and CDR2 LQKENI. The length of the CDR3 is 15 residues. The CDR3 loop is CASSQAGTGLLEQYF. In DNA form, the CDR3 reads TGTGCCAGCTCACAAGCCGGGACAGGGCTACTCGAGCAGTACTTC.

The chain carries TRBV6-2 or TRBV6-3 and TRBJ2-1; D possibly corresponds to TRBD1 (6 bases). CDR3 size: 14 residues. Germline V gives CDR1 MNHEY, CDR2 SVGEGT. Trimming removed 5 bases at V and 4 bases at J, with 12 bases between. This chain's CDR3 is CASSRAGEYNEQFF. CDR3 sequence (DNA): TGTGCCAGCAGTCGGGCAGGGGAGTACAATGAGCAGTTCTTC.

This chain links TRBV6-5 with TRBJ2-7, with a possible D match to TRBD1 (5 bases). This CDR3 has 15 residues. Germline values: CDR1 MNHEY, CDR2 SVGAGI. V was cut by 0 bases and J by 0 bases, with 9 bases left in between. CDR3 in DNA: TGTGCCAGCAGTTACTCCGCCAGGGCCTCCTACGAGCAGTACTTC. Its protein is CASSYSARASYEQYF.

The chain employs TRBV28 and TRBJ1-5; D may be TRBD1 (5 bases). The CDR3 is made up of 14 amino acids. CDR1 is MDHEN and CDR2 is SYDVKM in the germline V gene. V shed 5 bases and J shed 5 bases, with 13 bases lying between them. In nucleotides, the CDR3 is TGTGCCAGCAGTCCGACCCGGGGGTATCAGCCCCAGCATTTT. Its translation: CASSPTRGYQPQHF.

This sequence joins TRBV12-3 or TRBV12-4 and TRBJ1-1; D perhaps matches TRBD1 (6 bases). V lost 6 bases and J 11 bases, leaving 19 bases between the germline ends. This CDR3 spans 13 amino acids. In DNA form, the CDR3 reads TGTGCCAGCAGCCTGGCCACAGGGTTGGTGGCTTTCTTT. Amino acids: CASSLATGLVAFF.

The chain couples TRBV12-5 to TRBJ2-1; D may be TRBD1 (5 bases). Between the trimmed V and J ends, which lost 2 bases and 9 bases, there was a span of 5 bases. This CDR3 is built from 11 residues. Germline V gene data show CDR1 as LGHNT and CDR2 as FRNRAP. In DNA form, the CDR3 reads TGTGCTAGTGGTTTGACAGGTGAGCAGTTCTTC. Amino acids: CASGLTGEQFF.

The chain is built from TRBV28 and TRBJ2-7, with 13 nucleotides matching TRBD2. The CDR3 has 16 amino acids. CDR1 is MDHEN and CDR2 is SYDVKM in the germline V gene. With V trimmed by 6 bases and J by 0 bases, 5 bases remained unmatched. DNA for the CDR3: TGTGCCAGCAGGTCACTAGCGGGAGGGCTCTCCTACGAGCAGTACTTC. Translating gives CASRSLAGGLSYEQYF.

This clone was seen once. The chain recombines TRBV9 with TRBJ1-2; possibly TRBD1 for D (5 bases). CDR1 and CDR2 (germline): SGDLS, YYNGEE. V was clipped by 3 bases and J by 4 bases, with 16 bases between them. The CDR3 has 15 residues. This CDR3 reads CASSESGHSSYGYTF. As DNA, the CDR3 is TGTGCCAGCAGCGAAAGTGGACACTCTTCCTATGGCTACACCTTC. Filled out from reference TRBV9 and TRBJ1-2, the complete variable domain reads DSGVTQTPKHLITATGQRVTLRCSPRSGDLSVYWYQQSLDQGLQFLIQYYNGEERAKGNILERFSAQQFPDLHSELNLSSLELGDSALYFCASSESGHSSYGYTFGSGTRLTVV.

The chain employs TRBV6-5 and TRBJ2-3, with D possibly matching TRBD2 (6 bases). V lost 4 bases and J lost 2, with 10 bases in between. The CDR3 spans 14 residues. Germline V lookup: CDR1 MNHEY, CDR2 SVGAGI. The chain's CDR3 is CASSLAAPTDTQYF. The CDR3 DNA reads as TGTGCCAGCAGTTTAGCGGCCCCCACAGATACGCAGTATTTT.

This clone was picked up one time. The chain carries TRBV15 and TRBJ2-5; 11 bases are shared with TRBD1. From germline, CDR1 is LNHNV and CDR2 YYDKDF (reference sequence). J gave up 3 bases and V 4 bases, and 7 bases lay outside the gene matches. CDR3 length: 16 residues. The CDR3 DNA follows: TGTGCCACCAGCACCGGGGCGGGACAGGGGGAAGAGACCCAGTACTTC. Its protein product is CATSTGAGQGEETQYF.

This clone was counted a few times. The chain combines TRBV6-5 with TRBJ1-1; D is possibly TRBD1 (5 bases). The germline gives CDR1 MNHEY, CDR2 SVGAGI. Trimming removed 5 bases from V and 6 bases from J, with 19 bases in between. The CDR3 is 15 amino acids. CDR3 nucleotides: TGTGCCAGCAGTAACCGGGTGGCTGGGGGGGCTGAAGCTTTCTTT. It encodes CASSNRVAGGAEAFF.

This chain connects TRBV2 to TRBJ1-1, with a tentative D call TRBD1 (5 bases). CDR1 is SNHLY, CDR2 FYNNEI, per germline. The V and J ends lost 0 bases and 1 base respectively, with 9 bases between them. The CDR3 runs to 15 residues. CDR3 in DNA: TGTGCCAGCAGTGAAGCTAGGACACAGAACACTGAAGCTTTCTTT. As protein: CASSEARTQNTEAFF. Combining the CDR3 with reference TRBV2 and TRBJ1-1 gives the whole variable domain EPEVTQTPSHQVTQMGQEVILRCVPISNHLYFYWYRQILGQKVEFLVSFYNNEISEKSEIFDDQFSVERPDGSNFTLKIRSTKLEDSAMYFCASSEARTQNTEAFFGQGTRLTVV.

Here the CDR3 DNA reads TGTGCCAGCGCGGGAATCCGAGGGGCGTCACCCCTCCACTTT. Encoded protein: CASAGIRGASPLHF. The chain is built from TRBV6-5 and TRBJ1-6, with D tentatively TRBD1 (5 bases). The germline V gene encodes CDR1 MNHEY and CDR2 SVGAGI. The CDR3 is 14 residues long. Deletions cut 8 bases from V and 10 bases from J, with 18 bases between.

The chain recombines TRBV11-2 with TRBJ1-4; no clear D gene. The CDR3 extends over 16 amino acids. Trimming stripped 5 bases from V and 8 bases from J, with 21 bases between. The germline CDR1 and CDR2 sequences are SGHAT and FQNNGV. CDR3 loop: CASSLGAGGNHEKLFF. CDR3 nucleotide sequence: TGTGCCAGCAGCCTCGGCGCTGGAGGTAACCACGAAAAACTGTTTTTT.

The V and J genes are TRBV19 and TRBJ2-6; D call uncertain. V was clipped by 8 bases and J by 0 bases, with 5 bases between them. CDR3 length equals 13 residues. Germline V gives CDR1 LNHDA, CDR2 SQIVND (reference sequence). The CDR3 reads CASLGSGANVLTF. DNA of the CDR3: TGTGCCAGTCTCGGCTCTGGGGCCAACGTCCTGACTTTC.